Listed here is a single T cell receptor (beta chain). Antigen: not known. This record comes from a study of blood T cells in healthy people across ages. The ends lost 8 bases at V and 2 bases at J; junction bases unmatched: 4. The V gene's germline CDR1 is MNHEY and CDR2 SMNVEV (reference sequence). The CDR3 covers 13 residues. Findings and limits, study-wide: Diversity was estimated from one million T cells, and these estimates were considered underestimates.

Through a sample-barcoded 5' primer and a J-beta primer mix, a second PCR was run for roughly 7 to 12 cycles. TCRdb re-derived calls from the 5' RACE reads in MiXCR, one entry per CDR3 protein. This sample has 1.5 million to 2 million distinct CDR3 sequences, with around 35% found just once. The clonotype was recovered from a woman aged 30 to 39 in good health. This rearrangement joins TRBV27 to TRBJ2-7; 9 bases are shared with TRBD2. Sequencing was performed on blood. CDR3 in amino acids: CASRLAVTYEQYF. The CDR3 DNA sequence: TGTGCCAGCCGACTAGCGGTAACCTACGAGCAGTACTTC.